This entry is about one TCR beta chain. The antigen is not known. This CDR3 is built from 17 residues. Germline V CDR1 and CDR2: SGHRS, YFSETQ. The data originate from a study of T cells expressing NK-cell markers. 5'RACE template switching with UMIs generated TCR beta cDNA. TCRdb re-called the 5' RACE reads and shows each CDR3 protein once, DNA omitted. The sample features hundreds of thousands of distinct CDR3 sequences, with roughly 5.5% in its top ten. Study-level findings and limits: The CD3+CD56-NKG2C+ fraction of a handful of donors was also led by these clonotypes. HCMV specificity of the expanded NKG2C+ T cell clones stayed unclear.

Sequencing was performed on blood T cells: a sorted CD56 or NKG2C T cell subset, CD4+ or CD8+ T cells, or bulk PBMC T cells (not recorded which). The sequence was obtained from a man between 18 and 69 years old in good health. The chain links TRBV5-1 to TRBJ2-5; the TRBD2 assignment by TCRdb is unverifiable without DNA. This chain's CDR3 is CASSPGRAKANRETQYF.